Presented here are 11 T cell receptor beta chains from one specimen sequenced in a study of T-cell reconstitution after alpha-beta-depleted transplantation in children. Unique molecular identifiers were used in preparing the TCRbeta library. Via MiXCR, TCRdb re-called the PCR reads, giving one row per CDR3 protein. The sample lists roughly 100,000 distinct CDR3 sequences, 5% to 6% seen once, with roughly 6.1% in the top ten. Material: PBMCs, mostly from graft donor cells, obtained 60 days after TCRalphabeta/CD19-depleted stem cell transplant. The source is a female patient between 2 and 15 years old who had a stem cell transplant for Fanconi anemia, so the T cells may come from the graft donor.

This clonotype was recorded a few times. The V call is TRBV4-1, the J call TRBJ1-3, with D possibly matching TRBD1 (5 bases). V lost 0 bases and J lost 0, with 9 bases in between. Germline CDR1 and CDR2: MGHRA and YSYEKL. There are 16 residues in the CDR3. In nucleotides, the CDR3 is TGCGCCAGCAGCCAAGATCCAGGGCGCTCTGGAAACACCATATATTTT. Translated, it gives CASSQDPGRSGNTIYF.

There are many counts of this clonotype. The chain combines TRBV11-2 with TRBJ2-3; TRBD2 matches at 7 bases. Trimming removed 3 bases from V and 4 bases from J; junction bases left unmatched: 16. Germline CDR1 SGHAT, CDR2 FQNNGV. The CDR3 extends over 18 amino acids. CDR3 DNA: TGTGCCAGCAGCTTTAGGACCCCGGGACTAACTAAAGCAGATACGCAGTATTTT. It encodes CASSFRTPGLTKADTQYF.

V usage is TRBV2 and J usage is TRBJ1-6; D unclear. Trimming took off 7 bases at V and 0 bases at J, with 13 bases between the two ends. This CDR3 is built from 16 residues. CDR1 SNHLY and CDR2 FYNNEI come from the germline V gene. CDR3 region: CASKVPKPSYNSPLHF. The CDR3 nucleotides read TGTGCCAGCAAGGTTCCTAAGCCCTCCTATAATTCACCCCTCCACTTT.

V usage is TRBV6-1 and J usage is TRBJ2-1; D possibly corresponds to TRBD2 (6 bases). The length of the CDR3 is 13 residues. Germline V gene data show CDR1 as MNHNS and CDR2 as SASEGT. Between the trimmed V and J ends, which lost 8 bases and 5 bases, there was a span of 13 bases. CDR3 sequence: CASGTPPNNEQFF. The CDR3 DNA sequence: TGTGCCAGCGGGACTCCCCCTAACAATGAGCAGTTCTTC.

This clonotype was detected ten times or more. The chain carries TRBV20-1 and TRBJ2-5; 10 bases match TRBD2. Unmatched junction bases numbered 1, after V lost 7 bases and J lost 2 bases. Germline values: CDR1 DFQATT, CDR2 SNEGSKA (reference sequence). CDR3 length: 12 residues. CDR3 residues: CSVAGGQETQYF. As DNA, the CDR3 is TGCAGTGTAGCGGGGGGACAAGAGACCCAGTACTTC.

The J gene is TRBJ2-1, the V gene TRBV14; tentatively, D is TRBD1 (6 bases). The V and J ends lost 1 base and 0 bases respectively, with 7 bases between them. CDR3 size: 15 residues. CDR1 and CDR2 (germline): SGHDN, FVKESK. The CDR3 DNA is TGTGCCAGCAGCCAAGGGGGACACTCCTACAATGAGCAGTTCTTC. Its translation is CASSQGGHSYNEQFF.

This clonotype occurred many times. This chain connects TRBV2 to TRBJ2-7; TRBD1 or TRBD2 may be the D gene (5 bases each). This CDR3 has 13 amino acids. Trimming took off 7 bases at V and 0 bases at J, with 10 bases between the two ends. The germline V gene has CDR1 SNHLY and CDR2 FYNNEI. Here the CDR3 reads CASKFGGSYEQYF. DNA of the CDR3: TGTGCCAGCAAATTTGGGGGCTCCTACGAGCAGTACTTC.

The sample holds many counts of this clonotype. The chain recombines TRBV28 with TRBJ2-3; D is undetermined. Germline V lookup: CDR1 MDHEN, CDR2 SYDVKM. Trimming took off 9 bases at V and 2 bases at J, with 18 bases between the two ends. The CDR3 extends over 15 amino acids. DNA for the CDR3: TGTGCCAGTGTAATGAGGAGAAATCCCACAGATACGCAGTATTTT. The encoded protein is CASVMRRNPTDTQYF.

This clonotype was seen ten or more times. A read error may produce the germline difference seen at one junction end. The gene calls are TRBV5-1 and TRBJ2-3; D is uncertain. Germline values: CDR1 SGHRS, CDR2 YFSETQ. This CDR3 has 13 residues. CDR3 bases: TGCGCCAGCGGCTTTTTGGGCACAGATACGCAGTATTTT. It translates to CASGFLGTDTQYF.

Comments on this clonotype: It is likely a read error, because the conserved phenylalanine at the end of the CDR3 is missing. This chain links TRBV9 with TRBJ2-3, with a weak D call TRBD2 (7 bases). The V gene lost 0 bases and the J gene lost 8 bases, with 19 bases spanning the gap. Germline loops: CDR1 SGDLS, CDR2 YYNGEE. The length of the CDR3 is 16 residues. The CDR3 spells CASSVDGGGLLGTQYL. CDR3 nucleotides: TGTGCCAGCAGCGTAGACGGCGGGGGCCTGCTCGGTACGCAGTATTTA.

This clonotype was observed at least ten times. J is TRBJ2-3 and V is TRBV5-1; D may be TRBD2 (6 bases). CDR3 size: 15 residues. CDR1 is SGHRS and CDR2 is YFSETQ in the germline V gene. Deletions cut 2 bases from V and 2 bases from J, with 12 bases between. CDR3 DNA: TGCGCCAGCAGCTTTGGGACTCAAGACACAGATACGCAGTATTTT. Translating it yields CASSFGTQDTDTQYF.